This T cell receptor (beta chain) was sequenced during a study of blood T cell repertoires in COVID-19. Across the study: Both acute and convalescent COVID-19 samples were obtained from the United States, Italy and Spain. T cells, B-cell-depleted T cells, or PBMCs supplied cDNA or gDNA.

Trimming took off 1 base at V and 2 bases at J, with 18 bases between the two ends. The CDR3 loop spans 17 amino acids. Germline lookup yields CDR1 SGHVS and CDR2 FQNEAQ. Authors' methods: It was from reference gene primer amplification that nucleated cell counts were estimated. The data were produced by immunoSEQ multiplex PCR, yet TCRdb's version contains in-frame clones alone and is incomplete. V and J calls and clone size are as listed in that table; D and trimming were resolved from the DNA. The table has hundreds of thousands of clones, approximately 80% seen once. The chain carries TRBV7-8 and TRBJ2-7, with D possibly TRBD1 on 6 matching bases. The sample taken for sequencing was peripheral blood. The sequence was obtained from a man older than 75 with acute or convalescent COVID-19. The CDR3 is CASSLEGTRMFPYEQYF. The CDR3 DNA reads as TGTGCCAGCAGCTTAGAGGGGACACGGATGTTTCCCTACGAGCAGTACTTC.